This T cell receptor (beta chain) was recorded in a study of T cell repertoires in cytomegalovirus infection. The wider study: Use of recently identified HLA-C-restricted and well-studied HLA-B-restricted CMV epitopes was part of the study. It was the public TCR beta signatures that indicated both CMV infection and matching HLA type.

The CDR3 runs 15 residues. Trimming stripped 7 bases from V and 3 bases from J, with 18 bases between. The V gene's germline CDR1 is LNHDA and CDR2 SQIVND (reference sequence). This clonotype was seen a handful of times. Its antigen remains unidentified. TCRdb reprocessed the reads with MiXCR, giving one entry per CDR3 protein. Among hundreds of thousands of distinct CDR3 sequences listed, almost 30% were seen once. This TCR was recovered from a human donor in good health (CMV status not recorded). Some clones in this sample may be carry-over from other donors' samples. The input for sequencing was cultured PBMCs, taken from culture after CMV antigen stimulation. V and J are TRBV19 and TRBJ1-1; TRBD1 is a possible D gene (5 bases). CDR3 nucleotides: TGTGCCAGTACCCGGTGGAGTAGGGACGACACTGAAGCTTTCTTT. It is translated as CASTRWSRDDTEAFF.